This is a list of T cell receptor beta chains from one sample in a study of shared clonotypes between healthy human individuals. The data were produced by immunoSEQ multiplex PCR, yet TCRdb's version contains in-frame clones alone and is incomplete. This sample has some 580,000 clones; more than 95% occur once, and the top ten carry 0.3%. The sequencing sample was made of naive CD8+ T cells sorted from blood. The receptors come from a young man in good health. The CDR3 runs from the conserved cysteine through the conserved F or W. Each record gives: D gene, clone size, V gene, J gene, CDR3 protein, CDR3 DNA. A D gene is named only where the DNA matches it firmly. Clone size, where shown, is once, few, many, or a class for clones that have expanded.

.	.	TRBV25-1	TRBJ2-1	CASGTPIGSAYNEQFF	TGTGCCAGCGGGACCCCTATAGGGAGCGCCTACAATGAGCAGTTCTTC
.	.	TRBV7-2	TRBJ1-1	CASSLLGTEAFF	TGTGCCAGCAGCTTGCTGGGAACTGAAGCTTTCTTT
.	.	TRBV5-1	TRBJ1-2	CASSYGQLYGYTF	TGCGCCAGCAGCTATGGACAGCTTTATGGCTACACCTTC
.	.	TRBV15	TRBJ2-7	CATSRDEGKDYEQYF	TGTGCCACCAGCAGAGATGAAGGAAAGGACTACGAGCAGTACTTC
TRBD1	.	TRBV7-6	TRBJ1-4	CASSLFPPGQGAQSEKLFF	TGTGCCAGCAGCTTATTCCCGCCGGGACAGGGGGCCCAGAGCGAAAAACTGTTTTTT
.	.	TRBV27	TRBJ2-1	CASSTANLEFEQFF	TGTGCCAGCAGTACCGCAAATCTAGAGTTTGAGCAGTTCTTC
.	.	TRBV10-3	TRBJ2-2	CAISPRVSSNTGELFF	TGTGCCATTTCTCCCCGGGTATCATCGAACACCGGGGAGCTGTTTTTT
TRBD2	.	TRBV29-1	TRBJ2-2	CSVRGLAGGGGELFF	TGCAGCGTGCGTGGACTAGCGGGAGGAGGCGGGGAGCTGTTTTTT
.	.	TRBV29-1	TRBJ2-1	CSVEKTLTERNEQFF	TGCAGCGTTGAAAAGACTCTTACCGAACGGAATGAGCAGTTCTTC
TRBD1	.	TRBV10-3	TRBJ2-6	CAITGQGSGANVLTF	TGTGCCATCACGGGACAGGGCTCTGGGGCCAACGTCCTGACTTTC
TRBD1	once	TRBV5-1	TRBJ1-2	CASSEQGSLGYTF	TGCGCCAGCAGCGAACAGGGGTCACTGGGCTACACCTTC
.	.	TRBV27	TRBJ2-7	CASSLQTSSYEQYF	TGTGCCAGCAGCCTACAGACAAGCTCCTACGAGCAGTACTTC
.	.	TRBV7-9	TRBJ1-1	CASSQTARNTEAFF	TGTGCCAGCAGCCAAACGGCACGGAACACTGAAGCTTTCTTT
.	.	TRBV11-2	TRBJ2-1	CASRLLSGYNEQFF	TGTGCCAGCCGCTTATTATCAGGCTACAATGAGCAGTTCTTC
TRBD2	.	TRBV4-3	TRBJ2-1	CASQQSETSGGEQFF	TGCGCCAGCCAACAATCGGAGACTAGCGGAGGGGAGCAGTTCTTC
TRBD1	.	TRBV28	TRBJ2-7	CASTHPGQGRGEQYF	TGTGCCAGCACACACCCGGGACAGGGGAGAGGGGAGCAGTACTTC
.	.	TRBV7-9	TRBJ1-1	CASSFILGGDTEAFF	TGTGCCAGCAGCTTTATTTTGGGGGGTGACACTGAAGCTTTCTTT
TRBD2	.	TRBV13	TRBJ2-4	CASSSLGGASGDIQYF	TGTGCCAGCAGCTCCCTTGGTGGGGCTAGCGGGGACATTCAGTACTTC
TRBD1	.	TRBV27	TRBJ1-5	CASSPQGVDQPQHF	TGTGCCAGCAGTCCCCAGGGGGTGGATCAGCCCCAGCATTTT
.	.	TRBV5-1	TRBJ2-3	CASSTTSTFGALSTDTQYF	TGCGCCAGCAGCACCACCTCGACGTTTGGAGCATTAAGCACAGATACGCAGTATTTT
.	.	TRBV28	TRBJ1-2	CATRRVDYGYTF	TGTGCCACCAGGAGGGTTGACTATGGCTACACCTTC
TRBD1	.	TRBV10-1	TRBJ2-3	CASSALTGAGDTQYF	TGCGCCAGCAGTGCCTTGACAGGGGCGGGGGATACGCAGTATTTT
.	.	TRBV6-4	TRBJ1-1	CASSVKGNTEAFF	TGTGCCAGCAGTGTCAAGGGGAACACTGAAGCTTTCTTT
.	.	TRBV27	TRBJ1-5	CASSLSTGFSNQPQHF	TGTGCCAGCAGTTTATCTACAGGATTTAGCAATCAGCCCCAGCATTTT
.	.	TRBV11-2	TRBJ2-6	CASSLTASGANVLTF	TGTGCCAGCAGCTTAACGGCTTCTGGGGCCAACGTCCTGACTTTC
TRBD2	.	TRBV5-4	TRBJ2-3	CASSTHTSGSFDTQYF	TGTGCCAGCAGCACACACACTAGCGGGAGTTTTGATACGCAGTATTTT
.	.	TRBV10-3	TRBJ1-3	CAITDTSGNTIYF	TGTGCCATCACTGACACCTCTGGAAACACCATATATTTT
.	.	TRBV6-1	TRBJ1-5	CASKPTENSNQPQHF	TGTGCCAGCAAACCGACCGAGAATAGCAATCAGCCCCAGCATTTT